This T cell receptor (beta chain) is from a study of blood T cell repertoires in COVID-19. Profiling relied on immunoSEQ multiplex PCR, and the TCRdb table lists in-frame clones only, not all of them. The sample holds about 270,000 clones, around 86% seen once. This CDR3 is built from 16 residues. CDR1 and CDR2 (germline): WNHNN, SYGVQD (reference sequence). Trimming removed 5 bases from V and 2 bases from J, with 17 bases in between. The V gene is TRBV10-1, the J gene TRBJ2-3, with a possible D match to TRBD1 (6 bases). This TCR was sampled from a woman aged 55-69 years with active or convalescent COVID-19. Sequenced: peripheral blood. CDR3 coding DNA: TGCGCCAGCAGTAGCTCCTCGGGACACCTCACAGATACGCAGTATTTT. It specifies CASSSSSGHLTDTQYF.